What follows are 11 T cell receptor beta chains derived from one specimen sequenced in a study of blood T cells in healthy people across ages. It was with a sample-barcoded 5' primer and a J-beta primer mix that a second PCR of roughly 7 to 12 cycles was run. TCRdb reprocessed the 5' RACE reads with MiXCR, giving one entry per CDR3 protein. The sample has more than 1.4 million distinct CDR3 sequences, roughly 40% seen once. The sequenced sample consisted of blood. Receptors were obtained from a woman under 30 in good health.

This clonotype was found a few times. The J gene is TRBJ2-5, the V gene TRBV25-1; D remains unclear. TRBJ2-7 explains the end of the DNA better; the J call may be wrong. Germline-derived CDR1 and CDR2 are MGHDK and SYGVNS. The CDR3 length is 15 residues. The CDR3 loop is CASSSPGPSYYEQYF. CDR3 in DNA: TGTGCCAGCAGTTCCCCCGGACCCTCCTACTACGAGCAGTACTTC.

V gene TRBV5-1 combines with J gene TRBJ1-4, with TRBD1 identical over 8 bases. The CDR3 runs to 19 residues. Trimming at V came to 2 bases and at J to 1 base, leaving 13 bases not matched to a gene. Germline loops: CDR1 SGHRS, CDR2 YFSETQ. CDR3 DNA sequence: TGCGCCAGCAGCTTATTCAGGGGGCCGATTCCGGGAACTAATGAAAAACTGTTTTTT. It encodes CASSLFRGPIPGTNEKLFF.

This clonotype was seen a few times. V and J are TRBV5-1 and TRBJ1-1; TRBD1 is a possible D gene (5 bases). Germline V gene lookup returns CDR1 SGHRS and CDR2 YFSETQ. The V end was cut by 4 bases, the J end by 0 bases, with 10 bases between. The CDR3 totals 14 residues. This CDR3 is CASSNAQVNTEAFF. Written as DNA, the CDR3 is TGCGCCAGCAGCAACGCACAGGTGAACACTGAAGCTTTCTTT.

This clonotype has more than one count but fewer than ten. The genes are TRBV20-1 and TRBJ2-5, with D possibly being TRBD2 (6 bases). The V end was cut by 0 bases, the J end by 0 bases, with 8 bases between. Germline values: CDR1 DFQATT, CDR2 SNEGSKA (reference sequence). CDR3 length: 14 residues. CDR3 protein: CSARDGGNQETQYF. As DNA, the CDR3 is TGCAGTGCTAGAGACGGAGGGAACCAAGAGACCCAGTACTTC.

The CDR3 coding sequence is TGTGCCAGCAGCCAGGGACTCTCCTTCTACAATGAGCAGTTCTTC. Translated, it gives CASSQGLSFYNEQFF. The chain joins TRBV7-2 to TRBJ2-1; weak D call: TRBD2 (6 bases). The germline gives CDR1 SGHTA, CDR2 FQGNSA. Trimming pared 5 bases from V and 3 bases from J, leaving 14 bases between. The CDR3 consists of 15 residues.

A few counts support this clonotype. The chain couples TRBV4-1 to TRBJ1-2, with 9 bases matching TRBD1. The CDR3 runs 19 residues. V lost 0 bases, J lost 4 bases, and 15 bases stayed unmatched. Germline CDR1 reads MGHRA; CDR2 reads YSYEKL. The CDR3 loop is CASSQDYSGQGVRSYGYTF. CDR3 DNA: TGCGCCAGCAGCCAAGATTATTCGGGACAGGGAGTTCGAAGCTATGGCTACACCTTC.

This clonotype was counted many times. The chain is built from TRBV20-1 and TRBJ1-1; TRBD1 matches at 7 bases. The germline V gene encodes CDR1 DFQATT and CDR2 SNEGSKA (reference sequence). The CDR3 spans 15 residues. J was trimmed by 3 bases and V by 1 base; bases with no gene match: 8. This chain's CDR3 is CSARGEGAGDTEAFF. The CDR3 bases are TGCAGTGCTAGAGGGGAGGGGGCAGGCGACACTGAAGCTTTCTTT.

This clonotype was detected a few times. The V and J genes are TRBV3-1 and TRBJ2-2; the match to TRBD1 covers 8 bases. The trim removed 7 bases at V and 4 bases at J, leaving 5 bases unmatched. The length of the CDR3 is 14 residues. Germline CDR1 and CDR2: LGHDT and YNNKEL (reference sequence). DNA of the CDR3: TGTGCCAGCACCCGGACAGGGTTCACCGGGGAGCTGTTTTTT. Its protein product is CASTRTGFTGELFF.

The V call is TRBV3-1, the J call TRBJ2-7; 7 bases line up with TRBD1. This CDR3 is built from 16 residues. Germline CDR1 LGHDT, CDR2 YNNKEL (reference sequence). Trimming at V came to 5 bases and at J to 1 base, leaving 11 bases not matched to a gene. CDR3 residues: CASSMRTGSLSYEQYF. CDR3 DNA: TGTGCCAGCAGCATGAGGACAGGCAGTTTATCCTACGAGCAGTACTTC.

J is TRBJ2-3 and V is TRBV29-1; D uncertain. Trimming cost V 3 bases and J 6 bases, with 7 bases left between them. Germline lookup yields CDR1 SQVTM and CDR2 ANQGSEA. The CDR3 loop spans 11 amino acids. The CDR3 DNA reads as TGCAGCGTTGAGGCTTTCGATACGCAGTATTTT. It codes for CSVEAFDTQYF.

The rearrangement uses TRBV9 and TRBJ2-7, with TRBD1 identical over 10 bases. Germline V gene sequence: CDR1 SGDLS, CDR2 YYNGEE. The CDR3 sequence is 17 residues long. Unmatched junction bases numbered 10, after V lost 0 bases and J lost 4 bases. CDR3 coding DNA: TGTGCCAGCAGCGTAGCCCCACAGGGGGACAGGGGATACGAGCAGTACTTC. Its protein is CASSVAPQGDRGYEQYF.